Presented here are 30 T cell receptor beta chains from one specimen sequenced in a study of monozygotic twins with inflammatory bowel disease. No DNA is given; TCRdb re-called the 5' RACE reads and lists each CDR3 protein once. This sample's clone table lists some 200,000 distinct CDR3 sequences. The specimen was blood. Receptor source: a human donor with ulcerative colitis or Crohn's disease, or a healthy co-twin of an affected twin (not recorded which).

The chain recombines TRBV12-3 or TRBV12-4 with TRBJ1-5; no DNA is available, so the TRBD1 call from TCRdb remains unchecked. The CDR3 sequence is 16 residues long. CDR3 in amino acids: CASSSADRGGGQPQHF.

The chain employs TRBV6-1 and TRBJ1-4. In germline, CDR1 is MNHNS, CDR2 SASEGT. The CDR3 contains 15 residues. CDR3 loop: CASSDAFATNEKLFF.

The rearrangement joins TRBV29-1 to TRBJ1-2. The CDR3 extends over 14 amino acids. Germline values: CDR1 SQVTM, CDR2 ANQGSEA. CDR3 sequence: CSVEVEALRRGYTF.

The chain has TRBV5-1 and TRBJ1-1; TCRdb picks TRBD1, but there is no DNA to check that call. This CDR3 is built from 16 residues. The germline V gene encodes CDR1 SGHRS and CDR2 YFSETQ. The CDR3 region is CASSWGQGAGNTEAFF. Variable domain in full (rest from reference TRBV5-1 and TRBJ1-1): KAGVTQTPRYLIKTRGQQVTLSCSPISGHRSVSWYQQTPGQGLQFLFEYFSETQRNKGNFPGRFSGRQFSNSRSEMNVSTLELGDSALYLCASSWGQGAGNTEAFFGQGTRLTVV.

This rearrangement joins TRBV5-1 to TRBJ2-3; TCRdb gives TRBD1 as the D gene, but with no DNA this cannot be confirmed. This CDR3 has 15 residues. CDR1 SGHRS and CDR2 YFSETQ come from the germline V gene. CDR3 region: CASSGGLSVTDTQYF. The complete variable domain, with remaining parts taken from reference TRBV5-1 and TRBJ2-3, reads KAGVTQTPRYLIKTRGQQVTLSCSPISGHRSVSWYQQTPGQGLQFLFEYFSETQRNKGNFPGRFSGRQFSNSRSEMNVSTLELGDSALYLCASSGGLSVTDTQYFGPGTRLTVL.

CDR3 in amino acids: CASSYLVVGANVLTF. The chain recombines TRBV6-5 with TRBJ2-6; TCRdb lists TRBD2, though no DNA is available to test this call. The germline V gene encodes CDR1 MNHEY and CDR2 SVGAGI. The CDR3 length is 15 residues.

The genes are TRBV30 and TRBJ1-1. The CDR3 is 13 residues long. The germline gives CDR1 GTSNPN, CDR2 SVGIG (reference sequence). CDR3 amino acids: CAWSVQADTEAFF.

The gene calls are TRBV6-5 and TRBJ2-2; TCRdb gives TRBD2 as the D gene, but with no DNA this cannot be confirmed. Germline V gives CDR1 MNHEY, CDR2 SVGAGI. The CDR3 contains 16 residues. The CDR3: CASSYGRELSSRELFF.

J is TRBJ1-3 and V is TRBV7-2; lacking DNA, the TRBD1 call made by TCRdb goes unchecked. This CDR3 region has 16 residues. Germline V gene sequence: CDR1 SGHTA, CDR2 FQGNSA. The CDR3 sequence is CASSSGRTGSAGTIYF.

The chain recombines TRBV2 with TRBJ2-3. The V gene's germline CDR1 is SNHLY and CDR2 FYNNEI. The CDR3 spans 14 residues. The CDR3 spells CASAWQGSTDTQYF.

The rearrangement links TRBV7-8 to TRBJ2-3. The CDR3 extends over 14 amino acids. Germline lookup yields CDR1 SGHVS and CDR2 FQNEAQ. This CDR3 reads CASSLMETTDTQYF.

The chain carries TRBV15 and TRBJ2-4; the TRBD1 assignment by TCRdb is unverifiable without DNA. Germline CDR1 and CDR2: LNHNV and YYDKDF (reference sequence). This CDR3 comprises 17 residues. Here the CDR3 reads CATSSRQGALYRDIQYF.

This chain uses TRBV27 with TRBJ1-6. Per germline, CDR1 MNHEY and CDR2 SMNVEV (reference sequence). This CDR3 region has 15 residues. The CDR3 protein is CASRPRVGGDSPLHF.

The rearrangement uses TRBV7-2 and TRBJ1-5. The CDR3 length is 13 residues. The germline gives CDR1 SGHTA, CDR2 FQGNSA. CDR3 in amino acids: CASSLMRDQPQHF.

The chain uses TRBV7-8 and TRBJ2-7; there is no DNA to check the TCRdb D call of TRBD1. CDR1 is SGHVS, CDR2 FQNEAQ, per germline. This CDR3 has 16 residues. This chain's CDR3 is CASSRNQGVDRVEQYF.

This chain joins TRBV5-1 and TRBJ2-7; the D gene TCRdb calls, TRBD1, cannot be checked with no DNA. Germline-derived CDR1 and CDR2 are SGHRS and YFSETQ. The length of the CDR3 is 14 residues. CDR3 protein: CASTGDRGDYEQYF.

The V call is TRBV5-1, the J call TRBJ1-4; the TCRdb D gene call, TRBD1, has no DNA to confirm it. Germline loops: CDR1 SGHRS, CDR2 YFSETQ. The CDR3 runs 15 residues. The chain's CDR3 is CASSLGQGFGEKLFF.

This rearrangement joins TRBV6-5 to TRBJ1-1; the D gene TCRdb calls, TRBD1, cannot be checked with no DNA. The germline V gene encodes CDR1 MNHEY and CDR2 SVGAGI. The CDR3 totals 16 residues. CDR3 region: CASSYSGTGFHTEAFF.

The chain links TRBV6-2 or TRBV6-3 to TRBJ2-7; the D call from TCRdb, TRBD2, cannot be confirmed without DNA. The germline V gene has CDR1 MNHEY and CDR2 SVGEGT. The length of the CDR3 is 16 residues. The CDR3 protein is CASSYRTDPRTYEQYF.

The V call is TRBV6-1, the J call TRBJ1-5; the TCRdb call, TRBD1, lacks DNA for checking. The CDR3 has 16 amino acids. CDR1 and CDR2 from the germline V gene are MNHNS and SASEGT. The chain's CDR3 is CASSDPGQGAGQPQHF.

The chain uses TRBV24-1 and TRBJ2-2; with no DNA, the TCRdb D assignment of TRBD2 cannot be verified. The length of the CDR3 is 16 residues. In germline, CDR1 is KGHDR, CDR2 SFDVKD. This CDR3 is CATSGGTSGYTGELFF.

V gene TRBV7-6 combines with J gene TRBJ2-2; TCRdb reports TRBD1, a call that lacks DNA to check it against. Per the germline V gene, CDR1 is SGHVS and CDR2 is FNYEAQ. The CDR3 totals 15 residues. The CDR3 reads CASSRGGQNTGELFF.

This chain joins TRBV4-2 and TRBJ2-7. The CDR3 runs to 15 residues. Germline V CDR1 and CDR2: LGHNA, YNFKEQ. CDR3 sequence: CASSQDGQSVDEQYF.

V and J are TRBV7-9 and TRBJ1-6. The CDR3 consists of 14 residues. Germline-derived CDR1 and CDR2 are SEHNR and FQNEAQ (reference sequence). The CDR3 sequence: CASSLRQNNSPLHF.

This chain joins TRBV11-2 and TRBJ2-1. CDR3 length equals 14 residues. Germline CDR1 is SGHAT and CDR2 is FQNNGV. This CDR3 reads CASSFSDSYNEQFF.

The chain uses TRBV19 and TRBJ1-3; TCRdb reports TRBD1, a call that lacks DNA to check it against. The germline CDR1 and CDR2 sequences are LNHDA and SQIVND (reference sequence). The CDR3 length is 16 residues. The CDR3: CASSTLPGTSGNTIYF.

Here the CDR3 reads CASNPTGRAGNQPQHF. The chain is built from TRBV19 and TRBJ1-5. The germline gives CDR1 LNHDA, CDR2 SQIVND (reference sequence). This CDR3 comprises 16 residues.

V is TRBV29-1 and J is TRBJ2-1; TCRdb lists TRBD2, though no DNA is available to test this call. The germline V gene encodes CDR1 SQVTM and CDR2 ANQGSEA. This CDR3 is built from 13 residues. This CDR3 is CSVNSGGVNEQFF.

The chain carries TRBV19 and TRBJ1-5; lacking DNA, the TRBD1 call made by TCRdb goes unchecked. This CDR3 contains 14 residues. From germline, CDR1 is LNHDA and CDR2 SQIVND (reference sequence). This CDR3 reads CASSRQAVLQPQHF.

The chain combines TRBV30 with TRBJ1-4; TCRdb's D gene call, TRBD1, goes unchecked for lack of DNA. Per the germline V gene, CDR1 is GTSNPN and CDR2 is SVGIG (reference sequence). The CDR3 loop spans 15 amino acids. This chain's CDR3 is CAHGQGLSSNEKLFF. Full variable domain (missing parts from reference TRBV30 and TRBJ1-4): SQTIHQWPATLVQPVGSPLSLECTVEGTSNPNLYWYRQAAGRGLQLLFYSVGIGQISSEVPQNLSASRPQDRQFILSSKKLLLSDSGFYLCAHGQGLSSNEKLFFGSGTQLSVL.